Below are 5 T cell receptor beta chains sequenced from a single sample in a study of CD8 T cells in Susac syndrome. RNA totalling about 0.45 to 1 ug underwent reverse transcription with random hexamers. TCRdb recomputed calls from the immunoSEQ multiplex PCR reads with MiXCR, one row per CDR3 protein. The sample consists of about 400,000 distinct CDR3 sequences, about 85% of them appearing once. Sequencing was carried out using CD8+ T cells from PBMCs. The source of these receptors is a human donor with multiple sclerosis.

V is TRBV7-6 and J is TRBJ2-7; D possibly uses TRBD1 or TRBD2 (5 bases each). Deletions cut 1 base from V and 6 bases from J, with 22 bases between. This CDR3 contains 17 residues. CDR1 SGHVS and CDR2 FNYEAQ come from the germline V gene. In DNA form, the CDR3 reads TGTGCCAGCAGCTTAGGAGGGGTAGGCGATCCCACGCCCGAGCAGTACTTC. Its translation: CASSLGGVGDPTPEQYF.

J is TRBJ2-3 and V is TRBV27, with unresolved D. V was trimmed by 3 bases and J by 0 bases, leaving 10 bases between them. The V gene's germline CDR1 is MNHEY and CDR2 SMNVEV (reference sequence). The CDR3 is made up of 15 amino acids. The CDR3, as DNA: TGTGCCAGCAGTTTGGCGGATATGAGCACAGATACGCAGTATTTT. Its protein is CASSLADMSTDTQYF.

CDR3 region: CASSSLGREQYF. CDR3 in DNA: TGTGCCAGCAGCTCCCTCGGTCGCGAGCAGTACTTC. The gene calls are TRBV7-9 and TRBJ2-7; D is unresolved. The CDR3 has 12 residues. V lost 4 bases, J lost 6 bases, and 10 bases lay in between. CDR1 SEHNR and CDR2 FQNEAQ come from the germline V gene (reference sequence).

V and J are TRBV15 and TRBJ2-3; no clear D gene. There are 13 residues in the CDR3. The germline gives CDR1 LNHNV, CDR2 YYDKDF (reference sequence). Between the trimmed V and J ends, which lost 4 bases and 1 base, there was a span of 6 bases. The CDR3 DNA sequence: TGTGCCACCAGCATAATTCGCACAGATACGCAGTATTTT. It yields the protein CATSIIRTDTQYF.

The genes are TRBV30 and TRBJ1-1; the match to TRBD1 covers 8 bases. There are 14 residues in the CDR3. With 0 bases clipped from V and 6 bases from J, the junction kept 6 bases outside the gene matches. Germline loops: CDR1 GTSNPN, CDR2 SVGIG (reference sequence). CDR3: CAWSVGQGDSEAFF. DNA of the CDR3: TGTGCCTGGAGTGTAGGACAGGGAGATTCTGAAGCTTTCTTT. Based on the CDR3 plus reference TRBV30 and TRBJ1-1, the full variable domain is SQTIHQWPATLVQPVGSPLSLECTVEGTSNPNLYWYRQAAGRGLQLLFYSVGIGQISSEVPQNLSASRPQDRQFILSSKKLLLSDSGFYLCAWSVGQGDSEAFFGQGTRLTVV.